Listed below are T cell receptor beta chains from one sample, sequenced in a study of T cells in Graves' hyperthyroidism and ophthalmopathy. Each CDR3 protein gets one entry after TCRdb re-called the multiplex PCR reads with MiXCR. The data hold about 420,000 distinct CDR3 sequences, with 12% to 15% observed a single time. What was sequenced was blood. These receptors were obtained from a woman aged 18-29 years with Graves' hyperthyroidism. Both conserved end residues are part of each CDR3. D genes are given only for firm matches. Size is stated for part of the rows, as once, few or many counts, or as a class when the clone is expanded.

j_call v_call d_call clone_size cdr3_nt cdr3_aa
TRBJ1-1 TRBV20-1 TRBD1 many TGCAGTGCTTACAGGGGGAGTACTGAAGCTTTCTTT CSAYRGSTEAFF
TRBJ2-1 TRBV5-6 NA NA TGTGCCAGCAGCTTGGAGCTAACTTTGAATGAGCAGTTCTTC CASSLELTLNEQFF
TRBJ1-2 TRBV27 NA many TGTGCCAGCAGTCGCTCGGCAGGGGTCAACTATGGCTACACCTTC CASSRSAGVNYGYTF
TRBJ1-4 TRBV27 NA NA TGTGCCAGCAGAACACAATTAGGCCCCGGACTGTTTTTT CASRTQLGPGLFF
TRBJ1-2 TRBV14 NA many TGTGCCAGCAGCCAAGATCGGGGGTGGAGTGGCTACACCTTC CASSQDRGWSGYTF
TRBJ2-3 TRBV5-5 TRBD2 many TGTGCCAGCAGCTCGGGACTAACTAACACAGATACGCAGTATTTT CASSSGLTNTDTQYF
TRBJ1-1 TRBV20-1 NA many TGCAGTGCCAACACGGGACACCTGAACACTGAAGCTTTCTTT CSANTGHLNTEAFF
TRBJ2-6 TRBV6-1 NA few TGTGCCAGCAATTCTGGCTCTGGGGCCAACGTCCTGACTTTC CASNSGSGANVLTF
TRBJ2-5 TRBV6-5 TRBD2 NA TGTGCCAGCAGTTACGGACTAGCGGGAGTCGCGGAGACCCAGTACTTC CASSYGLAGVAETQYF
TRBJ2-3 TRBV3-1 TRBD2 many TGTGCCAGCAGCCAAGACGTGCCTAGCGGGTTTACAGATACGCAGTATTTT CASSQDVPSGFTDTQYF